A single sample gave rise to the 16 T cell receptor beta chains below, sequenced in a study of CD4 T cells in relation to SARS-CoV-2 and coronaviruses. The unexposed donors gave CD4+ T cells in about 2011-2019, prior to COVID-19. Isolation of CD4+ T cells took place after about 9 days in culture. The antigens of these receptors remain unknown. This table comes from immunoSEQ multiplex PCR, and its TCRdb copy is limited to in-frame clones, with some not included. The data contain some 29,000 clones, 76% of them singletons. The sequenced material came from CD4+ T cells from PBMCs, cultured in vitro. The source is a human donor in good health.

The V call is TRBV7-2, the J call TRBJ2-5; D remains unclear. CDR3 length: 9 residues. The germline V gene has CDR1 SGHTA and CDR2 FQGNSA. With 8 bases removed from V and 5 bases from J, the gap between germline ends came to 3 bases. Here the CDR3 reads CASGETQYF. DNA for the CDR3: TGTGCCAGCGGTGAGACCCAGTACTTC.

The chain is built from TRBV29-1 and TRBJ1-2; no reliable D call. CDR1 is SQVTM and CDR2 is ANQGSEA in the germline V gene. Trimming shortened V by 1 base and J by 4 bases, and 7 bases separated the two germline ends. There are 12 residues in the CDR3. CDR3 sequence (DNA): TGCAGCGTTGAAGTGTTCGGCTATGGCTACACCTTC. Protein: CSVEVFGYGYTF.

This chain connects TRBV4-1 to TRBJ2-7; 10 nucleotides agree with TRBD2. The CDR3 has 18 amino acids. The germline CDR1 and CDR2 sequences are MGHRA and YSYEKL. Trimming at V came to 4 bases and at J to 0 bases, leaving 12 bases not matched to a gene. DNA of the CDR3: TGCGCCAGCAGCCCCATAGGGCTAGCGGGGGACCGCTCCTACGAGCAGTACTTC. It codes for CASSPIGLAGDRSYEQYF.

The V and J genes are TRBV19 and TRBJ1-4; weak D call: TRBD1 (6 bases). The length of the CDR3 is 14 residues. In germline, CDR1 is LNHDA, CDR2 SQIVND (reference sequence). The V gene lost 5 bases and the J gene lost 5 bases, with 12 bases spanning the gap. CDR3: CASSSGQLNEKLFF. The CDR3 bases are TGTGCCAGTAGTTCTGGACAGCTAAATGAAAAACTGTTTTTT.

V is TRBV7-3 and J is TRBJ1-3, with D uncertain. The germline CDR1 and CDR2 sequences are SGHTA and FQGTGA. The CDR3 has 13 amino acids. V lost 5 bases and J 4 bases, leaving 9 bases between the germline ends. The CDR3 loop is CASSLGRGNTIYF. The CDR3 DNA sequence: TGTGCCAGCAGCCTAGGACGAGGAAACACCATATATTTT.

This clone has just a few counts. CDR3 region: CASSPWDRGREQYF. The CDR3 DNA sequence: TGTGCCAGCAGTCCCTGGGACAGGGGGCGCGAGCAGTACTTC. The chain carries TRBV27 and TRBJ2-7, with 12 bases aligning to TRBD1. The CDR3 is 14 residues long. Germline trimming cut 5 bases from V and 6 bases from J; bases unmatched to any gene: 5. In germline, CDR1 is MNHEY, CDR2 SMNVEV (reference sequence).

This clone was detected only once. DNA of the CDR3: TGTGCCAGCAGCCCCGGAACTTGGAGCTCCTACGAGCAGTACTTC. Amino acids: CASSPGTWSSYEQYF. The rearrangement joins TRBV11-2 to TRBJ2-7; D is ambiguous. The CDR3 loop spans 15 amino acids. Germline V lookup: CDR1 SGHAT, CDR2 FQNNGV. Trimming cost V 5 bases and J 0 bases, with 14 bases left between them. The entire variable domain, with the rest obtained from reference TRBV11-2 and TRBJ2-7, is as follows: EAGVAQSPRYKIIEKRQSVAFWCNPISGHATLYWYQQILGQGPKLLIQFQNNGVVDDSQLPKDRFSAERLKGVDSTLKIQPAKLEDSAVYLCASSPGTWSSYEQYFGPGTRLTVT.

The CDR3 reads CASSLDGNIQYF. For the CDR3, the DNA is TGCGCCAGCAGCTTGGATGGGAACATTCAGTACTTC. J is TRBJ2-4 and V is TRBV5-1; unclear D gene. CDR3 length: 12 amino acids. Trimming shortened V by 0 bases and J by 7 bases, and 5 bases separated the two germline ends. Germline lookup yields CDR1 SGHRS and CDR2 YFSETQ.

This clone was found a few times. The chain uses TRBV25-1 and TRBJ1-4; the D gene is possibly TRBD1 (5 bases). The CDR3 sequence is 15 residues long. Germline V gene sequence: CDR1 MGHDK, CDR2 SYGVNS. Trimming shortened V by 9 bases and J by 0 bases, and 14 bases separated the two germline ends. The CDR3 protein is CASRGVRTTNEKLFF. The DNA for the CDR3 is TGTGCCAGTCGGGGGGTCCGGACAACTAATGAAAAACTGTTTTTT.

The chain couples TRBV29-1 to TRBJ1-2; 7 bases line up with TRBD1. The trim removed 6 bases at V and 7 bases at J, leaving 2 bases unmatched. This CDR3 comprises 10 residues. Germline assignment: CDR1 SQVTM and CDR2 ANQGSEA. As DNA, the CDR3 is TGCAGCGTCACAGGGGTTGGCTACACCTTC. Amino acids: CSVTGVGYTF.

The chain employs TRBV13 and TRBJ2-7, with 10 positions matching TRBD1. CDR1 and CDR2 from the germline V gene are PRHDT and FYEKMQ (reference sequence). The CDR3 consists of 14 residues. After removal of 6 bases from V and 6 bases from J, the junction contained 8 bases not matched to a gene. The CDR3 bases are TGTGCCAGCAGGGGTAGGGACAGGGGTCCCGAGCAGTACTTC. It encodes CASRGRDRGPEQYF.

This clone was seen only a few times. The chain is built from TRBV29-1 and TRBJ1-3; D is undetermined. This CDR3 region has 14 residues. Trimming cost V 3 bases and J 0 bases, with 9 bases left between them. The germline V gene has CDR1 SQVTM and CDR2 ANQGSEA. The CDR3 sequence: CSVEAPNSGNTIYF. As DNA, the CDR3 is TGCAGCGTTGAGGCCCCAAACTCTGGAAACACCATATATTTT.

The chain employs TRBV23-1 and TRBJ2-7; 7 bases fit TRBD1. TRBV23-1 is filed as an ORF, its function uncertain. Losses at the gene ends were 4 bases for V and 3 bases for J; bases not matched to a gene: 12. The CDR3 length is 16 residues. CDR3 loop: CASSPTGTACCYEQYF. As DNA, the CDR3 is TGCGCCAGCAGTCCCACCGGGACAGCGTGTTGCTACGAGCAGTACTTC.

The rearrangement joins TRBV7-2 to TRBJ2-3; TRBD2 matches at 11 bases. From germline, CDR1 is SGHTA and CDR2 FQGNSA. The CDR3 sequence is 17 residues long. V gave up 1 base and J gave up 4 bases; unmatched junction bases: 7. CDR3 residues: CASSLGIAGGPSDTQYF. In DNA, the CDR3 is TGTGCCAGCAGCTTAGGGATAGCGGGGGGGCCCTCAGATACGCAGTATTTT.

The CDR3 nucleotides are TGTGCCATTTCAAGCGGGAGGTCCGGCGAGACCCAGTACTTC. Encoded protein: CAISSGRSGETQYF. V is TRBV19 and J is TRBJ2-5; 9 positions match TRBD2. CDR1 and CDR2 (germline): LNHDA, SQIVND (reference sequence). This CDR3 region has 14 residues. With 10 bases clipped from V and 5 bases from J, the junction kept 11 bases outside the gene matches.

This clone showed up just a few times. The CDR3 DNA follows: TGTGCCAGCAGCAAAGAACTCCAGACAGGTCGGAACACTGAAGCTTTCTTT. Residues: CASSKELQTGRNTEAFF. The genes are TRBV5-8 and TRBJ1-1, with a possible D match to TRBD1 (6 bases). The V and J ends lost 4 bases and 1 base respectively, with 20 bases between them. This CDR3 has 17 amino acids. Germline CDR1 is SGHTS and CDR2 is YDEGEE.